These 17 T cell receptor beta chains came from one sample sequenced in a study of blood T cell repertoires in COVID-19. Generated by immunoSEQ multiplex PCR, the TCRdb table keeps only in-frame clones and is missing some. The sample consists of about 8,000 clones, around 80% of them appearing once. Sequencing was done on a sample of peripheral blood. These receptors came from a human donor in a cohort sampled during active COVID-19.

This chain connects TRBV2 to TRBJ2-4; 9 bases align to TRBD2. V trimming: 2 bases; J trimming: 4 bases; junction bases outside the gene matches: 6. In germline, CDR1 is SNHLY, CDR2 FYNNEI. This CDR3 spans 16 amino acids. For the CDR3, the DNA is TGTGCCAGCAGTGAACTAGCGGGGCTTTTAAAAAACATTCAGTACTTC. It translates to CASSELAGLLKNIQYF. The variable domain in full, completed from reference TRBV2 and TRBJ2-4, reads EPEVTQTPSHQVTQMGQEVILRCVPISNHLYFYWYRQILGQKVEFLVSFYNNEISEKSEIFDDQFSVERPDGSNFTLKIRSTKLEDSAMYFCASSELAGLLKNIQYFGAGTRLSVL.

The CDR3 sequence: CASSKGGVSYNEQFF. CDR3 bases: TGTGCCAGTAGTAAGGGGGGGGTCTCCTACAATGAGCAGTTCTTC. The rearrangement links TRBV19 to TRBJ2-1; D is perhaps TRBD2 (7 bases). CDR3 size: 15 residues. Germline values: CDR1 LNHDA, CDR2 SQIVND (reference sequence). V was clipped by 4 bases and J by 0 bases, with 10 bases between them.

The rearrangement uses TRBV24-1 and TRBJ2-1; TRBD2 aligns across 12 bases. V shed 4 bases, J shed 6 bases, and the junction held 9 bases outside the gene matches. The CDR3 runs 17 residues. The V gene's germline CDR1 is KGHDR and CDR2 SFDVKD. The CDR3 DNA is TGTGCCACCAGTGACCGACTAGCGGGGGCCAGGGGCAATGAGCAGTTCTTC. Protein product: CATSDRLAGARGNEQFF.

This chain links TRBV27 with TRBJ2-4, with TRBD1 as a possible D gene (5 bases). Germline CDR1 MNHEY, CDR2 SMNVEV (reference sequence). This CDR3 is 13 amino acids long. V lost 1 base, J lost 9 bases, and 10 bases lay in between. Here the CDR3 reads CASSLLGEGIQYF. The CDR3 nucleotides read TGTGCCAGCAGTTTATTAGGGGAAGGCATTCAGTACTTC.

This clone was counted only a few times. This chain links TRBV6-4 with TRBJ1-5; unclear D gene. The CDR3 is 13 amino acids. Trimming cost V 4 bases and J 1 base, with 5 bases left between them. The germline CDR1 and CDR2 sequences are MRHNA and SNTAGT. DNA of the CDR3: TGTGCCAGCAGTGTACAGAGCAATCAGCCCCAGCATTTT. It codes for CASSVQSNQPQHF.

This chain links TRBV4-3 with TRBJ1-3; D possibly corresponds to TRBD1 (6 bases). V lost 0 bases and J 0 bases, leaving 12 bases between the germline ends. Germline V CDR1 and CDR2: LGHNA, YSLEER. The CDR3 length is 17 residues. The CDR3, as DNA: TGCGCCAGCAGCCAAGATCGGGGGGCGAGCTCTGGAAACACCATATATTTT. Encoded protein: CASSQDRGASSGNTIYF.

Here the CDR3 reads CASSGTSGEDIQYF. CDR3 coding DNA: TGCGCCAGCAGCGGGACTAGCGGGGAGGACATTCAGTACTTC. The chain is built from TRBV5-1 and TRBJ2-4; 13 bases match TRBD2. The CDR3 consists of 14 residues. The germline CDR1 and CDR2 sequences are SGHRS and YFSETQ. Trimming at V came to 4 bases and at J to 8 bases, leaving 3 bases not matched to a gene.

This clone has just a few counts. The chain's CDR3 is CNTGELFF. The CDR3 DNA is TGTAACACCGGGGAGCTGTTTTTT. The V call is TRBV7-3, the J call TRBJ2-2; D not resolved. This CDR3 spans 8 amino acids. CDR1 is SGHTA and CDR2 is FQGTGA in the germline V gene.

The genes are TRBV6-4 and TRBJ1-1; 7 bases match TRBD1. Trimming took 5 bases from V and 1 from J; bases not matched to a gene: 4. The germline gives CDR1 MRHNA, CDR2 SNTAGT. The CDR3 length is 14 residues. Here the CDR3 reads CASSIDRENTEAFF. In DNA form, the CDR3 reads TGTGCCAGCAGTATCGACAGGGAGAACACTGAAGCTTTCTTT.

CDR3 in DNA: TGTGCCAGCAGCTCCAGGGAGGCGGGAACCGGGGAGCTGTTTTTT. Its translation is CASSSREAGTGELFF. This sequence joins TRBV11-2 and TRBJ2-2; a weak D match, TRBD2 (6 bases). Trimming removed 4 bases at V and 5 bases at J, with 14 bases between. The CDR3 totals 15 residues. Germline CDR1 is SGHAT and CDR2 is FQNNGV.

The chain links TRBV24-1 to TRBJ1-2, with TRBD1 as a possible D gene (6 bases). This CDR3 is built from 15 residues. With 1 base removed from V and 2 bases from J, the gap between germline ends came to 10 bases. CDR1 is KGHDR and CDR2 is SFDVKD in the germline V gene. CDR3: CATSDFKTGNYGYTF. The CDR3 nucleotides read TGTGCCACCAGTGATTTTAAAACAGGGAACTATGGCTACACCTTC.

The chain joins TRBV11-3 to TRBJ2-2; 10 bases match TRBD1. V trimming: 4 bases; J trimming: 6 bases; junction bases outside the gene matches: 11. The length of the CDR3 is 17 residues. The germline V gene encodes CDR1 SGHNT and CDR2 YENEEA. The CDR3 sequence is CASSSPPGTGVAGELFF. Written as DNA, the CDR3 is TGTGCCAGCAGCTCGCCTCCCGGGACAGGGGTCGCCGGGGAGCTGTTTTTT.

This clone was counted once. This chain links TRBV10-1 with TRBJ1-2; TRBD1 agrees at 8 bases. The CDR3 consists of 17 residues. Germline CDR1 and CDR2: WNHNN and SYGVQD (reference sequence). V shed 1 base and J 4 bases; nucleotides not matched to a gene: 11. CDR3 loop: CASSEYELDRGSYGYTF. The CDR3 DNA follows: TGCGCCAGCAGTGAGTACGAGCTTGACAGGGGAAGCTATGGCTACACCTTC.

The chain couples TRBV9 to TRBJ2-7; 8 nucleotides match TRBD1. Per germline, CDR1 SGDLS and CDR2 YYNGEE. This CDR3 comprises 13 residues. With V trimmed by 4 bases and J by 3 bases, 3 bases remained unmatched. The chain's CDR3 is CASSIGTGYEQYF. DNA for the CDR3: TGTGCCAGCAGCATCGGGACAGGCTACGAGCAGTACTTC.

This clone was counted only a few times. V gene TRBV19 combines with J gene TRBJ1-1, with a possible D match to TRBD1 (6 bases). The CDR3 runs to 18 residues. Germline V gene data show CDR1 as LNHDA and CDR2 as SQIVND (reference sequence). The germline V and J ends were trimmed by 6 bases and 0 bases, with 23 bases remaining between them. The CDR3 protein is CASSVATGVLQMNTEAFF. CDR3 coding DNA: TGTGCCAGTAGCGTGGCGACAGGAGTCTTACAAATGAACACTGAAGCTTTCTTT. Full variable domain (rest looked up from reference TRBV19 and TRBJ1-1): DGGITQSPKYLFRKEGQNVTLSCEQNLNHDAMYWYRQDPGQGLRLIYYSQIVNDFQKGDIAEGYSVSREKKESFPLTVTSAQKNPTAFYLCASSVATGVLQMNTEAFFGQGTRLTVV.

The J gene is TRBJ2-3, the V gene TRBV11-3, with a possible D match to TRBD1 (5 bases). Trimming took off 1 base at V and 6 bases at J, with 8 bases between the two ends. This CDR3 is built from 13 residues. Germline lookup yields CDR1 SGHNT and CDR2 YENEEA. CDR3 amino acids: CASSLAQGDTQYF. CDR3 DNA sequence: TGTGCCAGCAGCTTAGCCCAGGGCGATACGCAGTATTTT.

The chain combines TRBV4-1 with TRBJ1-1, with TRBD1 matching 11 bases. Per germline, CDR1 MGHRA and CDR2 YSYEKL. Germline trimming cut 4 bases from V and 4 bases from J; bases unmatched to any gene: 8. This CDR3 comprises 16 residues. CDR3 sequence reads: CASSPGQGALSTEAFF. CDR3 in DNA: TGCGCCAGCAGCCCAGGACAGGGGGCATTGAGCACTGAAGCTTTCTTT.